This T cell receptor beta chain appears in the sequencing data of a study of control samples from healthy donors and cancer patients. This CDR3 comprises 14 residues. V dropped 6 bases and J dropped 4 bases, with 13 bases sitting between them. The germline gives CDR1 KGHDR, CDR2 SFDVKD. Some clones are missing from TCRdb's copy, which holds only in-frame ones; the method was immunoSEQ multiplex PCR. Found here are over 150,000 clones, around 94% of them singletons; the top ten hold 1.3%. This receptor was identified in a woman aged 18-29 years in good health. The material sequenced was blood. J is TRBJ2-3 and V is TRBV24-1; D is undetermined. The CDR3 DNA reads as TGTGCCACCAGTAAGGTGGGGTGGGCAGATACGCAGTATTTT. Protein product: CATSKVGWADTQYF.